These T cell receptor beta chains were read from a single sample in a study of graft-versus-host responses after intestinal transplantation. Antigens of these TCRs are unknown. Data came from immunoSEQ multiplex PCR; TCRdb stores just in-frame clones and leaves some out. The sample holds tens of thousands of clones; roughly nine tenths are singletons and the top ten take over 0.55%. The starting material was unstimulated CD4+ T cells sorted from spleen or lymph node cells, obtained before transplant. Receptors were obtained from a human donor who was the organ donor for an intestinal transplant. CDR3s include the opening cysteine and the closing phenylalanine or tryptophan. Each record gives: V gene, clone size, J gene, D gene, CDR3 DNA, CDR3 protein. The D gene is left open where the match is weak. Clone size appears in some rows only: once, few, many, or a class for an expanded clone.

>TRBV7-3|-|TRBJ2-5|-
TGTGCCAGCAGCTTACGACAGGAAGAGACCCAGTACTTC
CASSLRQEETQYF
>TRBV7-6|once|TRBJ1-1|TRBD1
TGTGCCAGCAGCCGAGACAGGGGTACTGAAGCTTTCTTT
CASSRDRGTEAFF
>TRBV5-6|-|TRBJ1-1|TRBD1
TGTGCCAGCAGCCACCAGTTATCCGGGACAGAGAACACTGAAGCTTTCTTT
CASSHQLSGTENTEAFF
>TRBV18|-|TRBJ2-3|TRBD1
TGTGCCAGCTCACCCGGGACAGGGAGAACAGATACGCAGTATTTT
CASSPGTGRTDTQYF
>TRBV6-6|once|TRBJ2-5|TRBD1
TGTGCCAGCAGGAGGGCGGGACAGGGTAGAGAGACCCAGTACTTC
CASRRAGQGRETQYF
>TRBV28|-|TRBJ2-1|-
TGTGCCAACAGTCCTATAGCGGTTTCCTACAATGAGCAGTTCTTC
CANSPIAVSYNEQFF
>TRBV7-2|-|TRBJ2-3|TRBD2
TGTGCCAGCAGCTTGGGACTAGCGGGAGGGCCGGTCACAGATACGCAGTATTTT
CASSLGLAGGPVTDTQYF
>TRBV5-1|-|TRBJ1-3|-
TGCGCCAGCCGGGAGGGAGGATCTGGAAACACCATATATTTT
CASREGGSGNTIYF
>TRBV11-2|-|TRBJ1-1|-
TGTGCCAGCAGCTTAGATTTCGGTTCCACTGAAGCTTTCTTT
CASSLDFGSTEAFF
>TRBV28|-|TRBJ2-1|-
TGTGCCAGCAGTCAAATCCTGGGGGGGCTCGTCATTCAGTTCTTC
CASSQILGGLVIQFF
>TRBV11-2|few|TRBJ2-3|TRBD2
TGTGCCAGCAGGAAAGCGGGAGCGGCAGATACGCAGTATTTT
CASRKAGAADTQYF
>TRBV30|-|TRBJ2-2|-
TGTGCCTGGACCGCGCGAGGCACCGGGGAGCTGTTTTTT
CAWTARGTGELFF
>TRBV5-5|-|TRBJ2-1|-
TGTGCCAGCAGCGGCGCGGCAGGGAAGGGGCATGAGCAGTTCTTC
CASSGAAGKGHEQFF
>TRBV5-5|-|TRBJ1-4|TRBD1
TGTGCCAGCAGCTGGGGCCCGGGACAGGGGGTTGAAAAACTGTTTTTT
CASSWGPGQGVEKLFF
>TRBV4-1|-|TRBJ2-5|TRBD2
TGCGCCAGCAGCCAAGATAGGCTAGCGGGAGGGCTGGCGGAGACCCAGTACTTC
CASSQDRLAGGLAETQYF
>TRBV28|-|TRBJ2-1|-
TGTGCCAGCAGTCAACGACTAGATTACAATGAGCAGTTCTTC
CASSQRLDYNEQFF
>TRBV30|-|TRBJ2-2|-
TGTGCCTGCAAAAGACAGGAAACGACGAACACCGGGGAGCTGTTTTTT
CACKRQETTNTGELFF
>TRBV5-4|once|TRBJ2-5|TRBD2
TGTGCCAGCAGCTCGGGGACTAGTGTGGAGACCCAGTACTTC
CASSSGTSVETQYF
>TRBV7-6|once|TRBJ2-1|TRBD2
TGTGCCAGCAGCTTAGATCGGGGGGTCCAGTTCTTC
CASSLDRGVQFF
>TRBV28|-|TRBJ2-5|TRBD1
TGTGCCAGCAGTTTTCCAGGGGGCGGGCGGATGCAAGAGACCCAGTACTTC
CASSFPGGGRMQETQYF
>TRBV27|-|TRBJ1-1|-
TGTGCCAGCAGTTTTGGGGACATTTTGAACACTGAAGCTTTCTTT
CASSFGDILNTEAFF
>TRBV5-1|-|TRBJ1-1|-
TGCGCCAGCAGTCGTATTGGGAGGGGGAACACTGAAGCTTTCTTT
CASSRIGRGNTEAFF
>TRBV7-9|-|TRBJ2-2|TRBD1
TGTGCCAGCAGCGCGGACAGGGCAACCGGGGAGCTGTTTTTT
CASSADRATGELFF
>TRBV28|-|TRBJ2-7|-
TGTGCCAGCAGTTTAGTGCAGGGTAAGGACGAGCAGTACTTC
CASSLVQGKDEQYF